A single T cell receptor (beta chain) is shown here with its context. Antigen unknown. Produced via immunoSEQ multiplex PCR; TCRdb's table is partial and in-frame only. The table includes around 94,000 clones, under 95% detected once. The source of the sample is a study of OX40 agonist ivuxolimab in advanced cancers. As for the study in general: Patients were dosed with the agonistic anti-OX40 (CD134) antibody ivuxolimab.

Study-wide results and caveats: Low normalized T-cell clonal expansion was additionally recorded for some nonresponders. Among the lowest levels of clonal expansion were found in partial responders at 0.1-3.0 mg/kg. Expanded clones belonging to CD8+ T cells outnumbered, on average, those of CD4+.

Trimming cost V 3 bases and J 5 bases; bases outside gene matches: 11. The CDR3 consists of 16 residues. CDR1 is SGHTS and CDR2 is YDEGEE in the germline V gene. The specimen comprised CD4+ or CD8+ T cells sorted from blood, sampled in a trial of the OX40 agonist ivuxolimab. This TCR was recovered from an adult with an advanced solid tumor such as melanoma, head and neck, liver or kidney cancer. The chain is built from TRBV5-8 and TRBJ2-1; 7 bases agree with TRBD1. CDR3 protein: CASSWGSGTDNNEQFF. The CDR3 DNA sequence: TGTGCCAGCAGCTGGGGGAGTGGGACAGATAACAATGAGCAGTTCTTC.